The 23 T cell receptor beta chains below were found in one sample sequenced in a study of T cells in Graves' hyperthyroidism and ophthalmopathy. It was RNA transcripts that yielded the amplified TCR beta CDR3 regions. A first-round RT-PCR of the TCR CDR3 used the HTBI primer set. TCRdb processed the multiplex PCR reads anew with MiXCR; each CDR3 protein has one entry. The table lists more than 500,000 distinct CDR3 sequences, around 15% of them singletons. The sequenced sample was blood. These receptors came from a woman in her twenties or thirties with Graves' ophthalmopathy.

The table lists this clonotype with many counts. The gene calls are TRBV14 and TRBJ1-1, with D possibly TRBD1 on 5 matching bases. The CDR3 runs to 15 residues. V lost 0 bases and J lost 5, with 13 bases in between. Looked up from germline, CDR1 is SGHDN and CDR2 is FVKESK. This CDR3 reads CASSQDLVGGTEAFF. CDR3 nucleotide sequence: TGTGCCAGCAGCCAAGATTTAGTGGGGGGGACTGAAGCTTTCTTT. The full variable domain, completed using reference TRBV14 and TRBJ1-1, is EAGVTQFPSHSVIEKGQTVTLRCDPISGHDNLYWYRRVMGKEIKFLLHFVKESKQDESGMPNNRFLAERTGGTYSTLKVQPAELEDSGVYFCASSQDLVGGTEAFFGQGTRLTVV.

This clonotype was counted at least ten times. The V gene is TRBV11-3, the J gene TRBJ2-3; D uncertain. Germline-derived CDR1 and CDR2 are SGHNT and YENEEA. The CDR3 extends over 16 amino acids. V lost 1 base and J 4 bases, leaving 15 bases between the germline ends. For the CDR3, the DNA is TGTGCCAGCAGCTTAGGGAGCCGGATTGATGCAGATACGCAGTATTTT. Protein: CASSLGSRIDADTQYF. The variable domain in full, with the rest retrieved from reference TRBV11-3 and TRBJ2-3, is EAGVVQSPRYKIIEKKQPVAFWCNPISGHNTLYWYLQNLGQGPELLIRYENEEAVDDSQLPKDRFSAERLKGVDSTLKIQPAELGDSAVYLCASSLGSRIDADTQYFGPGTRLTVL.

Notes on this clonotype: This may come from a read error, since a much larger clone is one base off. The chain uses TRBV20-1 and TRBJ1-2, with TRBD1 matching 10 bases. The CDR3 covers 14 residues. Germline assignment: CDR1 DFQATT and CDR2 SNEGSKA (reference sequence). V was clipped by 3 bases and J by 12 bases; unmatched bases: 13. The CDR3 bases are TGCAGTGCTAGCAACGGAGGGACAGGGGCCCGCCACACCTTC. It specifies CSASNGGTGARHTF.

In this sample, this clonotype turned up a few times. The chain has TRBV4-3 and TRBJ1-1; D possibly corresponds to TRBD1 (6 bases). The V gene's germline CDR1 is LGHNA and CDR2 YSLEER. This CDR3 is built from 13 residues. Trimming left V 2 bases short and J 5 bases short, with 9 bases between. The CDR3 nucleotides are TGCGCCAGCAGCCAAATACAGGGAACTGAAGCTTTCTTT. This gives the protein CASSQIQGTEAFF.

The table lists this clonotype with a few counts. The rearrangement uses TRBV12-3 or TRBV12-4 and TRBJ1-4; TRBD1 agrees at 9 bases. V was pared by 5 bases and J by 7 bases, with 8 bases of the junction left unmatched. The CDR3 sequence is 15 residues long. The CDR3 here is CASSPDRGMVEKLFF. The CDR3 DNA follows: TGTGCCAGCAGTCCGGACAGGGGAATGGTTGAAAAACTGTTTTTT.

This clonotype was seen more than once but under ten times. The chain recombines TRBV3-1 with TRBJ1-2; D is uncertain. Trimming stripped 1 base from V and 8 bases from J, with 17 bases between. The V gene's germline CDR1 is LGHDT and CDR2 YNNKEL (reference sequence). The CDR3 runs to 15 residues. CDR3 protein: CASSQAPYPVRGYTF. The CDR3 DNA is TGTGCCAGCAGCCAAGCACCCTACCCCGTACGAGGCTACACCTTC.

The chain recombines TRBV6-1 with TRBJ1-2; D gene ambiguous. The CDR3 sequence is 10 residues long. Germline assignment: CDR1 MNHNS and CDR2 SASEGT. V was shortened by 2 bases and J by 11 bases, with 6 bases between the two germline ends. Here the CDR3 reads CASSELGYTF. As DNA, the CDR3 is TGTGCCAGCAGTGAACTAGGTTACACCTTC.

This clonotype has only a few counts. The chain carries TRBV4-3 and TRBJ1-2, with 7 bases matching TRBD1. The CDR3 is made up of 16 amino acids. Unmatched junction bases numbered 9, after V lost 2 bases and J lost 3 bases. Germline loops: CDR1 LGHNA, CDR2 YSLEER. CDR3 sequence: CASSQYDRDWDYGYTF. Here the CDR3 DNA reads TGCGCCAGCAGCCAATACGACAGGGATTGGGACTATGGCTACACCTTC.

This clonotype has a count of ten or more. The chain links TRBV27 to TRBJ2-3, with 9 bases lining up with TRBD1. The CDR3 loop spans 15 amino acids. V lost 5 bases and J lost 4; bases outside the gene matches: 7. Germline CDR1 MNHEY, CDR2 SMNVEV (reference sequence). The CDR3 here is CASSPPQGAADTQYF. As DNA, the CDR3 is TGTGCCAGCAGTCCCCCACAGGGGGCAGCAGATACGCAGTATTTT.

This clonotype was recorded at least ten times. The J gene is TRBJ2-1, the V gene TRBV11-3; 7 nucleotides line up with TRBD1. V lost 5 bases and J lost 10; bases outside the gene matches: 14. CDR1 and CDR2 (germline): SGHNT, YENEEA. The CDR3 contains 15 residues. The CDR3 bases are TGTGCCAGCAGCCTTCGACCAGACAGGGCCCACGAGCAGTTCTTC. Translated, it gives CASSLRPDRAHEQFF.

At least ten counts were recorded for this clonotype. J is TRBJ1-5 and V is TRBV18; no definite D call. The length of the CDR3 is 12 residues. The ends were cut back, 3 bases at V and 7 bases at J, with 7 bases in the middle. Looked up from germline, CDR1 is KGHSH and CDR2 is LQKENI. CDR3 nucleotides: TGTGCCAGCTCACCGTCGGGACAGCCCCAGCATTTT. The encoded protein is CASSPSGQPQHF.

This clonotype appeared many times. This sequence joins TRBV12-3 or TRBV12-4 and TRBJ2-2; D gene unclear. V shed 2 bases and J shed 3 bases, with 7 bases lying between them. The CDR3 is 14 amino acids. This CDR3 reads CASSLRGDTGELFF. CDR3 sequence (DNA): TGTGCCAGCAGTTTACGAGGCGACACCGGGGAGCTGTTTTTT.

This clonotype came up many times. The genes are TRBV28 and TRBJ2-5, with D maybe TRBD1 (6 bases). This CDR3 has 16 amino acids. Trimming stripped 5 bases from V and 0 bases from J, with 16 bases between. The V gene's germline CDR1 is MDHEN and CDR2 SYDVKM. This chain's CDR3 is CASSPRPGQYQETQYF. The DNA for the CDR3 is TGTGCCAGCAGTCCTCGGCCTGGACAGTACCAAGAGACCCAGTACTTC.

This clonotype has only a few counts. The genes are TRBV4-3 and TRBJ2-2; 7 bases fit TRBD1. V gave up 0 bases and J gave up 0 bases; unmatched junction bases: 7. The CDR3 is 18 amino acids. Germline lookup yields CDR1 LGHNA and CDR2 YSLEER. The CDR3 DNA sequence: TGCGCCAGCAGCCAAGAAAAGGGACAGTTCGCGAACACCGGGGAGCTGTTTTTT. Amino acid sequence: CASSQEKGQFANTGELFF.

The chain combines TRBV6-2 or TRBV6-3 with TRBJ1-2; no definite D call. Germline CDR1 is MNHEY and CDR2 is SVGEGT. CDR3 size: 14 residues. Trimming stripped 1 base from V and 3 bases from J, with 9 bases between. The CDR3 DNA reads as TGTGCCAGCAGTTACTTGTCAGGAGACTATGGCTACACCTTC. The encoded protein is CASSYLSGDYGYTF.

Only a few counts were recorded for this clonotype. The chain joins TRBV4-2 to TRBJ2-7; D remains unclear. The V and J ends lost 0 bases and 7 bases respectively, with 10 bases between them. Germline CDR1 LGHNA, CDR2 YNFKEQ. This CDR3 is built from 13 residues. CDR3 in amino acids: CASSQELRAEQYF. The DNA of the CDR3 is TGTGCCAGCAGCCAAGAGCTCCGTGCGGAGCAGTACTTC.

This clonotype was seen ten or more times. At one of its ends the junction is not consistent with the germline gene, which may arise from a read error. This chain joins TRBV20-1 and TRBJ1-1; the D gene is possibly TRBD1 (5 bases). There are 15 residues in the CDR3. Per germline, CDR1 DFQATT and CDR2 SNEGSKA (reference sequence). The CDR3 DNA follows: TGCAGTGCTAGAGATAACCAGGGAGATCGTAATGAAACTTTCTTT. This gives the protein CSARDNQGDRNETFF.

This clonotype was detected many times. This rearrangement joins TRBV11-3 to TRBJ2-1, with no clear D. With 1 base removed from V and 3 bases from J, the gap between germline ends came to 10 bases. The CDR3 loop spans 15 amino acids. Germline V gives CDR1 SGHNT, CDR2 YENEEA. The CDR3 protein is CASSLVRTDYNEQFF. As DNA, the CDR3 is TGTGCCAGCAGCTTAGTAAGGACCGACTACAATGAGCAGTTCTTC.

This clonotype was detected only a few times. This chain joins TRBV2 and TRBJ1-4; no clear D gene. The V end was cut by 8 bases, the J end by 7 bases, with 14 bases between. The germline gives CDR1 SNHLY, CDR2 FYNNEI. The CDR3 has 13 amino acids. CDR3 sequence: CASVDAYGEKLFF. The CDR3 DNA is TGTGCCAGCGTGGACGCCTACGGTGAAAAACTGTTTTTT. Supplemented by reference TRBV2 and TRBJ1-4, the full variable domain reads EPEVTQTPSHQVTQMGQEVILRCVPISNHLYFYWYRQILGQKVEFLVSFYNNEISEKSEIFDDQFSVERPDGSNFTLKIRSTKLEDSAMYFCASVDAYGEKLFFGSGTQLSVL.

This clonotype appeared many times. The genes are TRBV6-1 and TRBJ1-5; the D is unclear. V shed 0 bases and J shed 0 bases, with 18 bases lying between them. Germline loops: CDR1 MNHNS, CDR2 SASEGT. This CDR3 has 19 residues. The CDR3 DNA is TGTGCCAGCAGTGAAGCGCTTCGTCGACAACTTTATAGCAATCAGCCCCAGCATTTT. This encodes CASSEALRRQLYSNQPQHF.

This clonotype was seen repeatedly, ten times or more. The chain combines TRBV12-3 or TRBV12-4 with TRBJ2-6; D is tentatively TRBD1 or TRBD2 (5 bases each). V was shortened by 6 bases and J by 3 bases, with 9 bases between the two germline ends. The CDR3 covers 14 residues. As DNA, the CDR3 is TGTGCCAGCAGCCTGGGGGTTGGGGCCAACGTCCTGACTTTC. Translated, it gives CASSLGVGANVLTF.

This clonotype occurred many times. The chain combines TRBV6-1 with TRBJ1-5; 7 bases align to TRBD1. The CDR3 is made up of 16 amino acids. The germline V gene has CDR1 MNHNS and CDR2 SASEGT. Trimming took 0 bases from V and 0 from J; bases not matched to a gene: 2. The CDR3 coding sequence is TGTGCCAGCAGTGAAGCAGCAGGGGGTAGCAATCAGCCCCAGCATTTT. Its translation is CASSEAAGGSNQPQHF.

This clonotype was counted between two and nine times. The chain is built from TRBV27 and TRBJ2-7; 7 nucleotides match TRBD2. V was clipped by 3 bases and J by 4 bases; unmatched bases: 12. Germline V gene lookup returns CDR1 MNHEY and CDR2 SMNVEV (reference sequence). This CDR3 spans 16 amino acids. The CDR3: CASSFVFASGGYEQYF. The CDR3 bases are TGTGCCAGCAGTTTTGTGTTTGCTAGCGGAGGTTACGAGCAGTACTTC.